The rows below give T cell receptor beta chains drawn from one sample of a study of T cells in Graves' hyperthyroidism and ophthalmopathy. TCRdb used MiXCR to reprocess the multiplex PCR reads, holding one entry per CDR3 protein. The table shows some 500,000 distinct CDR3 sequences, with 16% occurring only once. The material sequenced was blood. The receptors were sampled from a woman aged 25 to 39 with Graves' ophthalmopathy. CDR3s include the opening cysteine and the closing phenylalanine or tryptophan. D genes are given only for firm matches. The listing skips clone size in some rows; elsewhere it reads once, few, many or a size class.

V,D,J,size,CDR3,DNA
TRBV27,TRBD1,TRBJ2-7,many,CASSFLGQGYNEQYF,TGTGCCAGCAGTTTCTTGGGACAGGGGTACAACGAGCAGTACTTC
TRBV28,TRBD2,TRBJ2-1,-,CASFSTSSNEQFF,TGTGCCAGCTTTTCGACTAGCAGCAATGAGCAGTTCTTC
TRBV12-3/TRBV12-4,-,TRBJ2-2,few,CASSLRIGRGNTGELFF,TGTGCCAGCAGTCTCCGGATCGGGCGTGGCAACACCGGGGAGCTGTTTTTT
TRBV6-2/TRBV6-3,-,TRBJ1-1,-,CASSFLSGTGEAFF,TGTGCCAGCAGTTTCCTTAGCGGGACGGGTGAAGCTTTCTTT
TRBV3-1,-,TRBJ1-2,many,CASSRPLGSGYTF,TGTGCCAGCAGCCGGCCTTTAGGGAGTGGCTACACCTTC
TRBV11-2,-,TRBJ2-1,many,CASSLVPYNEQFF,TGTGCCAGCAGCTTAGTACCTTACAATGAGCAGTTCTTC
TRBV5-1,-,TRBJ2-5,-,CASSLGPEGTQYF,TGCGCCAGCAGCCTCGGTCCCGAGGGGACCCAGTACTTC
TRBV6-2/TRBV6-3,-,TRBJ1-5,many,CASSYLGGLEPQHF,TGTGCCAGCAGTTACTTGGGGGGGTTGGAGCCCCAGCATTTT
TRBV7-9,TRBD1,TRBJ2-7,few,CASSLNVTGGIYEQYF,TGTGCCAGCAGCTTGAACGTGACAGGGGGAATTTACGAGCAGTACTTC
TRBV28,TRBD2,TRBJ2-1,many,CASSSVAGGDEQFF,TGTGCCAGCAGTTCCGTAGCGGGAGGAGATGAGCAGTTCTTC
TRBV28,-,TRBJ1-1,many,CASSLGTRNTEAFF,TGTGCCAGCAGTCTCGGGACAAGGAACACTGAAGCTTTCTTT
TRBV4-3,-,TRBJ2-1,-,CASSQDLGGLSYNEQFF,TGCGCCAGCAGCCAAGATCTAGGCGGCCTCTCCTACAATGAGCAGTTCTTC
TRBV28,TRBD1,TRBJ2-2,few,CASSSSRDSNTGELFF,TGTGCCAGCAGTTCCTCCCGGGACAGTAACACCGGGGAGCTGTTTTTT
TRBV6-1,-,TRBJ1-5,few,CASSEQRGGQPQHF,TGTGCCAGCAGTGAGCAGAGGGGAGGTCAGCCCCAGCATTTT
TRBV15,-,TRBJ2-1,few,CATSRDRGSYNEQFF,TGTGCCACCAGCAGAGACAGGGGCTCCTACAATGAGCAGTTCTTC
TRBV30,-,TRBJ1-2,-,CAWSGGGYGYTF,TGTGCCTGGAGCGGTGGAGGGTATGGCTACACCTTC
TRBV6-2/TRBV6-3,TRBD1,TRBJ1-1,-,CASRDRQGFLTEAFF,TGTGCCAGCAGAGATAGACAGGGGTTTTTGACTGAAGCTTTCTTT
TRBV20-1,-,TRBJ2-7,-,CSARVSGTYEQYF,TGCAGTGCTAGAGTCTCCGGGACCTACGAGCAGTACTTC